A few counts support the clone carrying this TCR beta chain. Its antigen remains unidentified. The PCR ran on 60 Vbeta and 13 Jbeta primers. TCRdb keeps only in-frame clones here, not all; method: immunoSEQ multiplex PCR. The repertoire holds 210,000 or so clones, with around 87% as singletons. These data are taken from a study of cytomegalovirus exposure and HLA in healthy donors. Study-wide context: Across some 400 genotyped donors, around 80% landed in the Caucasian-associated ancestry cluster.

This CDR3 has 15 residues. Germline values: CDR1 SGDLS, CDR2 YYNGEE. Trimming took 3 bases from V and 6 from J, leaving 15 bases between them. General study points: There were some public TCRs occurring in many donors, but most TCR sequences were rare.

The sample taken for sequencing was PBMCs. This TCR derives from a man in his thirties or forties in good health and CMV-seronegative. V and J are TRBV9 and TRBJ1-4, with D tentatively TRBD1 (6 bases). In DNA form, the CDR3 reads TGTGCCAGCAGCGGGGGGGGCCCTAGGGATGAAAAACTGTTTTTT. Amino acid sequence: CASSGGGPRDEKLFF.